This is a list of T cell receptor beta chains from one sample in a study of blood T cell repertoires in COVID-19. Here immunoSEQ multiplex PCR was the method, and the copy in TCRdb shows in-frame clones only, minus some. The sample lists a few hundred thousand clones; 85% to 90% were seen once. The specimen was peripheral blood. The receptor source for this set is a man aged 18-30 years with active or convalescent COVID-19. CDR3s include the opening cysteine and the closing phenylalanine or tryptophan.

j_gene: TRBJ2-7; len: 12; v_gene: TRBV30; CDR3aa: CAWSVLPYEQYF
j_gene: TRBJ2-1; len: 12; v_gene: TRBV4-2; CDR3aa: CASSQDGDEQFF
j_gene: TRBJ2-1; len: 13; v_gene: TRBV2; CDR3aa: CASKAATYNEQFF
j_gene: TRBJ2-7; len: 15; v_gene: TRBV7-2; CDR3aa: CASSPSPGRTYEQYF
j_gene: TRBJ1-2; len: 14; v_gene: TRBV6-5; CDR3aa: CASRETPPTYGYTF
j_gene: TRBJ1-3; len: 14; v_gene: TRBV19; CDR3aa: CASNPTVTRNTIYF
j_gene: TRBJ2-3; len: 15; v_gene: TRBV18; CDR3aa: CASSEQGAGTDTQYF
j_gene: TRBJ1-4; len: 14; v_gene: TRBV7-6; CDR3aa: CASSDRGETEKLFF
j_gene: TRBJ2-3; len: 15; v_gene: TRBV9; CDR3aa: CASSAGTEGTDTQYF
j_gene: TRBJ2-2; len: 15; v_gene: TRBV6-5; CDR3aa: CASSHGTANTGELFF
j_gene: TRBJ1-2; len: 12; v_gene: TRBV19; CDR3aa: CASSIGGDGYTF
j_gene: TRBJ1-5; len: 13; v_gene: TRBV10-2; CDR3aa: CASRFGPYQPQHF
j_gene: TRBJ1-5; len: 13; v_gene: TRBV2; CDR3aa: CASSDYRDAPQHF
j_gene: TRBJ2-7; len: 15; v_gene: TRBV5-4; CDR3aa: CASSRMGTGTEEQYF
j_gene: TRBJ1-3; len: 14; v_gene: TRBV7-2; CDR3aa: CASSLAPQGDYPYF
j_gene: TRBJ1-2; len: 12; v_gene: TRBV15; CDR3aa: CATSSGVNGYTF
j_gene: TRBJ2-2; len: 15; v_gene: TRBV5-4; CDR3aa: CASSLAGSNTGELFF
j_gene: TRBJ2-1; len: 15; v_gene: TRBV7-9; CDR3aa: CASSLRAGAVNEQFF
j_gene: TRBJ2-3; len: 15; v_gene: TRBV9; CDR3aa: CASSEWTGGTDTQYF
j_gene: TRBJ2-1; len: 15; v_gene: TRBV28; CDR3aa: CASSFERGGYNEQFF
j_gene: TRBJ2-2; len: 15; v_gene: TRBV9; CDR3aa: CASSVKGANTGELFF
j_gene: TRBJ2-7; len: 21; v_gene: TRBV4-1; CDR3aa: CASSQLPLLAGSPSWTYEQYF
j_gene: TRBJ1-6; len: 14; v_gene: TRBV13; CDR3aa: CASSLEGASTPLHF
j_gene: TRBJ2-1; len: 14; v_gene: TRBV24-1; CDR3aa: CATSDHPGRTPQFF
j_gene: TRBJ2-5; len: 14; v_gene: TRBV7-9; CDR3aa: CASIQGTGQETQYF
j_gene: TRBJ2-1; len: 13; v_gene: TRBV7-9; CDR3aa: CASSALGGGEQFF
j_gene: TRBJ2-7; len: 15; v_gene: TRBV23-1; CDR3aa: CASSLCRDRGYEQYF
j_gene: TRBJ2-3; len: 17; v_gene: TRBV6-4; CDR3aa: CASSDRVGGSTSDTQYF
j_gene: TRBJ2-5; len: 15; v_gene: TRBV6-7; CDR3aa: CASSGTGEQKETQYF
j_gene: TRBJ1-4; len: 14; v_gene: TRBV5-4; CDR3aa: CASSFPGDGEKLFF
j_gene: TRBJ2-5; len: 16; v_gene: TRBV28; CDR3aa: CASSYPLAGGGETQYF
j_gene: TRBJ1-3; len: 14; v_gene: TRBV25-1; CDR3aa: CASSSFPSGNTIYF
j_gene: TRBJ2-5; len: 12; v_gene: TRBV4-1; CDR3aa: CASSENGETQYF
j_gene: TRBJ2-5; len: 15; v_gene: TRBV14; CDR3aa: CASSPPSGEAETQYF
j_gene: TRBJ1-5; len: 14; v_gene: TRBV4-1; CDR3aa: CASSQGQGDQPQHF
j_gene: TRBJ1-2; len: 13; v_gene: TRBV12-3/TRBV12-4; CDR3aa: CASSPTGADGYTF
j_gene: TRBJ1-2; len: 15; v_gene: TRBV3-1/TRBV3-2; CDR3aa: CASSHRQGRPYGYTF
j_gene: TRBJ1-1; len: 14; v_gene: TRBV5-4; CDR3aa: CASRSRQGRTEAFF
j_gene: TRBJ2-7; len: 17; v_gene: TRBV7-9; CDR3aa: CASSSLQVAGGPYEQYF
j_gene: TRBJ2-7; len: 15; v_gene: TRBV30; CDR3aa: CAWSAGGPGPYEQYF
j_gene: TRBJ2-1; len: 16; v_gene: TRBV11-3; CDR3aa: CASRAKGSGRNNEQFF
j_gene: TRBJ1-5; len: 12; v_gene: TRBV12-3/TRBV12-4; CDR3aa: CASSSDNQPQHF
j_gene: TRBJ2-2; len: 15; v_gene: TRBV5-5; CDR3aa: CASSLVGDNTGELFF
j_gene: TRBJ2-1; len: 14; v_gene: TRBV9; CDR3aa: CASSVAGDYGEQFF
j_gene: TRBJ2-7; len: 13; v_gene: TRBV7-9; CDR3aa: CASSPRTSDEQYF
j_gene: TRBJ1-4; len: 15; v_gene: TRBV5-4; CDR3aa: CASSSWSGTNEKLFF
j_gene: TRBJ1-1; len: 11; v_gene: TRBV19; CDR3aa: CASSTGLEAFF
j_gene: TRBJ2-7; len: 14; v_gene: TRBV11-2; CDR3aa: CASTPGQFSYEQYF
j_gene: TRBJ1-1; len: 15; v_gene: TRBV7-8; CDR3aa: CASSPPRRAGTEAFF
j_gene: TRBJ1-2; len: 13; v_gene: TRBV11-3; CDR3aa: CASSLNPFGGYTF
j_gene: TRBJ1-2; len: 14; v_gene: TRBV5-1; CDR3aa: CASSLEGVDYGYTF
j_gene: TRBJ1-1; len: 13; v_gene: TRBV7-2; CDR3aa: CASSTGQVTEAFF
j_gene: TRBJ2-1; len: 13; v_gene: TRBV7-9; CDR3aa: CASALESYNEQFF
j_gene: TRBJ2-2; len: 13; v_gene: TRBV29-1; CDR3aa: CSDQNSVIGELFF